The next 5 T cell receptor beta chains were all read from a single sample in a study of technical replicates of blood from a handful of donors. Repertoires were generated with immunoSEQ multiplex PCR, while TCRdb's copy carries only in-frame clones and drops some. This sample has about 12,000 clones; approximately 94% occur once, and the top ten carry 6% to 9.5%. The material sequenced was PBMCs. The receptors here all came from a human donor in good health.

This chain links TRBV11-1 with TRBJ1-2, with no clear D. The V end lost 5 bases, the J end lost 0 bases, and 7 bases lay between the germline ends. The CDR3 is 13 amino acids. CDR1 and CDR2 from the germline V gene are SGHAT and FQDESV (reference sequence). The CDR3 region is CASSPTANYGYTF. The CDR3 bases are TGTGCCAGCAGCCCTACAGCTAACTATGGCTACACCTTC.

The chain links TRBV15 to TRBJ2-7, with a possible D match to TRBD2 (5 bases). V was shortened by 0 bases and J by 1 base, with 10 bases between the two germline ends. The CDR3 is 15 amino acids. Germline CDR1 LNHNV, CDR2 YYDKDF (reference sequence). Here the CDR3 DNA reads TGTGCCACCAGCAGAGAGGGTACGGGGTCCTACGAGCAGTACTTC. This translates into CATSREGTGSYEQYF.

The V and J genes are TRBV29-1 and TRBJ2-1; D unresolved. The V gene lost 4 bases and the J gene lost 7 bases, with 11 bases spanning the gap. Germline V CDR1 and CDR2: SQVTM, ANQGSEA. This CDR3 is 12 amino acids long. The CDR3 is CSVGRGRNEQFF. The CDR3 nucleotides are TGCAGCGTTGGCCGTGGCAGGAATGAGCAGTTCTTC.

The chain combines TRBV5-1 with TRBJ2-7; 10 bases align to TRBD2. There are 13 residues in the CDR3. Germline V CDR1 and CDR2: SGHRS, YFSETQ. V was clipped by 5 bases and J by 4 bases; unmatched bases: 3. CDR3 sequence reads: CASREREGYEQYF. CDR3 DNA sequence: TGCGCCAGCAGGGAGCGGGAGGGTTACGAGCAGTACTTC. Supplemented by reference TRBV5-1 and TRBJ2-7, the full variable domain reads KAGVTQTPRYLIKTRGQQVTLSCSPISGHRSVSWYQQTPGQGLQFLFEYFSETQRNKGNFPGRFSGRQFSNSRSEMNVSTLELGDSALYLCASREREGYEQYFGPGTRLTVT.

The gene calls are TRBV28 and TRBJ2-7, with 8 nucleotides matching TRBD2. The CDR3 covers 13 residues. Per the germline V gene, CDR1 is MDHEN and CDR2 is SYDVKM. Germline trimming cut 8 bases from V and 2 bases from J; bases unmatched to any gene: 5. CDR3 residues: CASSGGIPYEQYF. CDR3 DNA sequence: TGTGCCAGCTCGGGGGGGATACCCTACGAGCAGTACTTC.